Listed here are 7 T cell receptor beta chains from one sample, sequenced in a study of OX40 agonist ivuxolimab in advanced cancers. The method was immunoSEQ multiplex PCR; TCRdb's version includes in-frame clones alone and lacks a portion of them. The sample carries some 50,000 clones, about 94% recorded once. The specimen comprised CD4+ or CD8+ T cells sorted from blood, sampled in a trial of the OX40 agonist ivuxolimab. These receptors were obtained from an adult with an advanced solid tumor such as melanoma, head and neck, liver or kidney cancer.

The V and J genes are TRBV5-6 and TRBJ2-7, with D maybe TRBD2 (5 bases). Germline lookup yields CDR1 SGHDT and CDR2 YYEEEE. The CDR3 contains 13 residues. V shed 0 bases and J shed 4 bases, with 8 bases lying between them. The CDR3, as DNA: TGTGCCAGCAGCTTGGGTGGGGAGTACGAGCAGTACTTC. As protein: CASSLGGEYEQYF.

V gene TRBV6-5 combines with J gene TRBJ2-7; no clear D. Germline CDR1 is MNHEY and CDR2 is SVGAGI. This CDR3 contains 14 residues. V shed 0 bases and J shed 4 bases, with 10 bases lying between them. The CDR3 region is CASSYSEGYYEQYF. The CDR3 DNA reads TGTGCCAGCAGTTACTCGGAAGGGTATTACGAGCAGTACTTC.

This clone was detected once. The genes are TRBV28 and TRBJ2-7; D may be TRBD1 (5 bases). This CDR3 spans 13 amino acids. The germline gives CDR1 MDHEN, CDR2 SYDVKM. The V end lost 3 bases, the J end lost 4 bases, and 10 bases lay between the germline ends. The CDR3 DNA sequence: TGTGCCAGCAGTTTCTTCCAGGGTTACGAGCAGTACTTC. Translation: CASSFFQGYEQYF. Variable domain in full (rest from reference TRBV28 and TRBJ2-7): DVKVTQSSRYLVKRTGEKVFLECVQDMDHENMFWYRQDPGLGLRLIYFSYDVKMKEKGDIPEGYSVSREKKERFSLILESASTNQTSMYLCASSFFQGYEQYFGPGTRLTVT.

The V gene is TRBV11-3, the J gene TRBJ1-1, with TRBD1 as a possible D gene (6 bases). Trimming pared 4 bases from V and 0 bases from J, leaving 9 bases between. This CDR3 has 14 residues. CDR1 and CDR2 (germline): SGHNT, YENEEA. The CDR3 is CASSWTAMNTEAFF. The CDR3 bases are TGTGCCAGCAGCTGGACAGCCATGAACACTGAAGCTTTCTTT.

The V call is TRBV6-1, the J call TRBJ2-7; possible D gene TRBD2, 6 bases. CDR1 MNHNS and CDR2 SASEGT come from the germline V gene. CDR3 length: 15 residues. Trimming cost V 6 bases and J 3 bases, with 18 bases left between them. CDR3 DNA sequence: TGTGCCAGCAGGGGCGGGATTCGACAGTTCTACGAGCAGTACTTC. It codes for CASRGGIRQFYEQYF.

The gene calls are TRBV11-1 and TRBJ2-2; the match to TRBD2 covers 13 bases. V shed 5 bases and J 7 bases; nucleotides not matched to a gene: 7. Germline CDR1 reads SGHAT; CDR2 reads FQDESV (reference sequence). The CDR3 totals 16 residues. DNA for the CDR3: TGTGCCAGCAGCCCTCTTGGGACTAGCGGGGACGGGGAGCTGTTTTTT. Translated: CASSPLGTSGDGELFF.

The rearrangement uses TRBV7-9 and TRBJ2-3; a possible D gene is TRBD2 (6 bases). Trimming took 2 bases from V and 2 from J, leaving 20 bases between them. The CDR3 length is 18 residues. The germline V gene encodes CDR1 SEHNR and CDR2 FQNEAQ (reference sequence). CDR3 region: CASSLRGGSTAFTDTQYF. CDR3 bases: TGTGCCAGCAGCTTACGTGGAGGGAGTACGGCCTTCACAGATACGCAGTATTTT. The whole variable domain, filled in from reference TRBV7-9 and TRBJ2-3, reads DTGVSQNPRHKITKRGQNVTFRCDPISEHNRLYWYRQTLGQGPEFLTYFQNEAQLEKSRLLSDRFSAERPKGSFSTLEIQRTEQGDSAMYLCASSLRGGSTAFTDTQYFGPGTRLTVL.